Included here is one TCR beta chain sequence, with context. What it binds is unknown. This may be a read error, as it is one base from a much larger clone. The ends were cut back, 4 bases at V and 4 bases at J, with 15 bases in the middle. There are 14 residues in the CDR3. Germline CDR1 and CDR2: SGHRS and YFSETQ. TCR alpha and beta CDR3 regions were amplified from RNA using iRepertoire nested multiplex PCR. One-step reverse transcription and amplification started from approximately 100-400 ng of tissue mRNA or PBMC total RNA. TCRdb re-derived calls from the multiplex PCR reads in MiXCR, one entry per CDR3 protein. The sample shows tens of thousands of distinct CDR3 sequences, about 40% of them seen only once. This record comes from a study of glioma-infiltrating T cells. Study-wide findings and caveats: Tissue and blood shared very few CDR3 sequences. Gliomas, especially low-grade, showed above-expected tissue-blood divergence; non-neoplastic patients showed below.

This TCR was recovered from a human donor with low-grade glioma or glioblastoma, undergoing nonglioma brain surgery, or in good health (not recorded which). This rearrangement joins TRBV5-1 to TRBJ2-7; D is possibly TRBD1 or TRBD2 (6 bases each). The sample consisted of glioma tissue, nonneoplastic brain tissue, or PBMCs (not recorded which). CDR3 sequence (DNA): TGCGCCAGCAGCGCTAGCCGGGGGCCTTACGAGCAGTACTTC. This codes for CASSASRGPYEQYF.